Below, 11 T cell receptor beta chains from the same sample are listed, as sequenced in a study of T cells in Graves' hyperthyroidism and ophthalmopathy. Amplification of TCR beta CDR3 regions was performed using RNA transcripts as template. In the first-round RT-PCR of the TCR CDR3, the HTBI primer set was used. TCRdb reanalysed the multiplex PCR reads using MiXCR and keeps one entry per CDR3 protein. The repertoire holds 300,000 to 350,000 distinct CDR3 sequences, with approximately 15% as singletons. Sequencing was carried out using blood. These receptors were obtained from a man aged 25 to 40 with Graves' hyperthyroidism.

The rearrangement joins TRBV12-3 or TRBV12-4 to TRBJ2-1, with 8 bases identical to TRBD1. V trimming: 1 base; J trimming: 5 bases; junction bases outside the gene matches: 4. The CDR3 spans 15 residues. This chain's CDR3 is CASSLGTGTDNEQFF. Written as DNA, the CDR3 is TGTGCCAGCAGTTTAGGGACAGGGACGGACAATGAGCAGTTCTTC.

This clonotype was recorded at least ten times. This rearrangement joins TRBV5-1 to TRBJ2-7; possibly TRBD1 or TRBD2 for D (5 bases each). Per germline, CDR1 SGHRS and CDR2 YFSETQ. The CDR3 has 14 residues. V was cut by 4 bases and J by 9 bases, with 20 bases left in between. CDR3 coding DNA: TGCGCCAGCAGCCCGACGGGCGAGTGGGACGGGCAGTACTTC. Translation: CASSPTGEWDGQYF.

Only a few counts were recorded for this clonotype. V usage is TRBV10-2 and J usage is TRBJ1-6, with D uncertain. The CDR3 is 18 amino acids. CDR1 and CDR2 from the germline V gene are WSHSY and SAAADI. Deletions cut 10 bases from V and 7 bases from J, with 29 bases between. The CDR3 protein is CATTPTRTTSYTNSPLHF. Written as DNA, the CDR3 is TGCGCCACCACCCCAACACGGACCACTTCCTATACGAATTCACCCCTCCACTTT.

The DNA of the CDR3 is TGTGCCAGTAGTATCGACGGGACAGGGGGTGATACGCAGTATTTT. Amino acid sequence: CASSIDGTGGDTQYF. The chain couples TRBV19 to TRBJ2-3, with 11 positions matching TRBD1. This CDR3 comprises 15 residues. In germline, CDR1 is LNHDA, CDR2 SQIVND (reference sequence). The V and J ends lost 3 bases and 6 bases, in that order; junction bases with no gene match: 5. Full variable domain (remainder filled in from reference TRBV19 and TRBJ2-3): DGGITQSPKYLFRKEGQNVTLSCEQNLNHDAMYWYRQDPGQGLRLIYYSQIVNDFQKGDIAEGYSVSREKKESFPLTVTSAQKNPTAFYLCASSIDGTGGDTQYFGPGTRLTVL.

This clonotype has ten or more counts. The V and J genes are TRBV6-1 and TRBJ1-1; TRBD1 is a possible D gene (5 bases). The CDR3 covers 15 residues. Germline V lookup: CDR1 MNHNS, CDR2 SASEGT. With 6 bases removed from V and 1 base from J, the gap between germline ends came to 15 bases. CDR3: CASRRGDVKNTEAFF. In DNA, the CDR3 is TGTGCCAGCAGGAGGGGAGACGTTAAGAACACTGAAGCTTTCTTT.

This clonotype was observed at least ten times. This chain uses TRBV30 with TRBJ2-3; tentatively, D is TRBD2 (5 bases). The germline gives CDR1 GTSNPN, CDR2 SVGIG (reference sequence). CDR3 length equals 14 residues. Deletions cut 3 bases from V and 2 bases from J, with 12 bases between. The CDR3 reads CAWRRISATDTQYF. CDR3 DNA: TGTGCCTGGAGAAGGATTAGCGCCACAGATACGCAGTATTTT.

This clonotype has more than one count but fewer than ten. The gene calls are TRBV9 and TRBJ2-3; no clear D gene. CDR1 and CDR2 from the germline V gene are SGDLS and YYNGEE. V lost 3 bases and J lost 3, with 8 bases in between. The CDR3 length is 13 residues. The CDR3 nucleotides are TGTGCCAGCAGCGGGTCCGGTACAGATACGCAGTATTTT. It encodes CASSGSGTDTQYF.

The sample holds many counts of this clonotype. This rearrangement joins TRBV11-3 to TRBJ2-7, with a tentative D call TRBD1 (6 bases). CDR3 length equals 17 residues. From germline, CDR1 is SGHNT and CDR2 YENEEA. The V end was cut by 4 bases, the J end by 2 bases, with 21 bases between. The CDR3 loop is CASSSQKQGSKPYEQYF. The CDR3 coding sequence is TGTGCCAGCAGCTCCCAAAAACAGGGCTCGAAACCCTACGAGCAGTACTTC.

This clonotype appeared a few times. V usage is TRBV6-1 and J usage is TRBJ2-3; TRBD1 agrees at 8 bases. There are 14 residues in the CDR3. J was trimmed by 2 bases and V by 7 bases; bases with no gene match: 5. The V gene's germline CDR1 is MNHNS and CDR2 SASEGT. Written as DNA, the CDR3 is TGTGCCAGCACCGGACAGGGATCCACAGATACGCAGTATTTT. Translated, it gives CASTGQGSTDTQYF.

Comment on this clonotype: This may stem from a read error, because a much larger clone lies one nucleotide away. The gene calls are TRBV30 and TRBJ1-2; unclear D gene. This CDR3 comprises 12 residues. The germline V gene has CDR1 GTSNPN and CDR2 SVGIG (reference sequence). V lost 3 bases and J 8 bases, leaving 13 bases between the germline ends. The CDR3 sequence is CAWRRVGAGYTF. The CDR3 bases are TGTGCCTGGAGACGGGTCGGCGCCGGCTACACCTTC.

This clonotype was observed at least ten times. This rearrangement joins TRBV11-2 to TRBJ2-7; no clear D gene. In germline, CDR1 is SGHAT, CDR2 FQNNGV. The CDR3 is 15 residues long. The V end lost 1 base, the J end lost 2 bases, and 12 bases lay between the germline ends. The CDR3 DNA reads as TGTGCCAGCAGCTTAGGTATCAACACAGCCTACGAGCAGTACTTC. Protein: CASSLGINTAYEQYF.